These 30 T cell receptor beta chains were all obtained from the same sample, sequenced in a study of blood T cell repertoires in COVID-19. Here immunoSEQ multiplex PCR was the method, and the copy in TCRdb shows in-frame clones only, minus some. The sample gives about 140,000 clones, 77% of which show up once; around 9.5% is in the top ten. Sequencing used peripheral blood. The source of these receptors is a woman between 50 and 59 years old with active or convalescent COVID-19.

V usage is TRBV30 and J usage is TRBJ2-1; 7 bases line up with TRBD2. The CDR3 is 18 residues long. The germline gives CDR1 GTSNPN, CDR2 SVGIG (reference sequence). V shed 0 bases, J shed 1 base, and the junction held 12 bases outside the gene matches. CDR3 sequence: CAWSVTVFTSVSYNEQFF. The CDR3 nucleotides read TGTGCCTGGAGTGTAACGGTCTTTACTAGCGTGTCCTACAATGAGCAGTTCTTC. The variable domain in full, with the rest retrieved from reference TRBV30 and TRBJ2-1, is SQTIHQWPATLVQPVGSPLSLECTVEGTSNPNLYWYRQAAGRGLQLLFYSVGIGQISSEVPQNLSASRPQDRQFILSSKKLLLSDSGFYLCAWSVTVFTSVSYNEQFFGPGTRLTVL.

Turning to this clone: Other DNA sequences from this sample encode an identical CDR3 as well. The rearrangement links TRBV9 to TRBJ1-2; TRBD1 matches 8 bases. J gave up 5 bases and V 3 bases, and 0 bases lay outside the gene matches. The CDR3 loop spans 12 amino acids. CDR1 is SGDLS and CDR2 is YYNGEE in the germline V gene. The CDR3 DNA sequence: TGTGCCAGCAGCGGACAGGGGTATGGCTACACCTTC. Translating gives CASSGQGYGYTF.

This clone came up once. V is TRBV7-3 and J is TRBJ2-1; 9 bases fit TRBD2. The CDR3 is 15 amino acids. Looked up from germline, CDR1 is SGHTA and CDR2 is FQGTGA. V shed 1 base and J 5 bases; nucleotides not matched to a gene: 3. In DNA form, the CDR3 reads TGTGCCAGCAGCTTAAGCGGGAGGGAAAACAATGAGCAGTTCTTC. Protein product: CASSLSGRENNEQFF.

The chain combines TRBV13 with TRBJ1-2; 7 bases agree with TRBD1. Losses at the gene ends were 4 bases for V and 6 bases for J; bases not matched to a gene: 11. Germline CDR1 reads PRHDT; CDR2 reads FYEKMQ (reference sequence). The CDR3 sequence is 15 residues long. In nucleotides, the CDR3 is TGTGCCAGCAGCTCCGGGACAGCGGAAATGAATGGCTACACCTTC. Translation: CASSSGTAEMNGYTF.

This sequence joins TRBV5-4 and TRBJ2-3, with 7 positions matching TRBD2. V gave up 4 bases and J gave up 0 bases; unmatched junction bases: 8. Germline assignment: CDR1 SGHNT and CDR2 YYREEE (reference sequence). The CDR3 length is 16 residues. CDR3 loop: CASSARTRPSTDTQYF. CDR3 in DNA: TGTGCCAGCAGCGCTCGGACTAGACCAAGCACAGATACGCAGTATTTT.

This chain connects TRBV12-5 to TRBJ2-3; 10 bases align to TRBD2. Germline V gene sequence: CDR1 LGHNT, CDR2 FRNRAP. The CDR3 consists of 16 residues. Trimming removed 1 base from V and 3 bases from J; junction bases left unmatched: 4. CDR3 sequence reads: CASGLGLAGATDTQYF. As DNA, the CDR3 is TGTGCTAGTGGTTTGGGACTAGCGGGCGCGACAGATACGCAGTATTTT.

The J gene is TRBJ1-2, the V gene TRBV19; D possibly corresponds to TRBD1 (5 bases). The germline gives CDR1 LNHDA, CDR2 SQIVND (reference sequence). With 5 bases removed from V and 5 bases from J, the gap between germline ends came to 15 bases. The CDR3 sequence is 14 residues long. The chain's CDR3 is CASSSWDFGYGYTF. CDR3 coding DNA: TGTGCCAGTAGTTCCTGGGACTTCGGTTATGGCTACACCTTC. Full variable domain (rest looked up from reference TRBV19 and TRBJ1-2): DGGITQSPKYLFRKEGQNVTLSCEQNLNHDAMYWYRQDPGQGLRLIYYSQIVNDFQKGDIAEGYSVSREKKESFPLTVTSAQKNPTAFYLCASSSWDFGYGYTFGSGTRLTVV.

This clone was seen a few times. The rearrangement links TRBV14 to TRBJ1-3; D may be TRBD1 (6 bases). The germline V and J ends were trimmed by 5 bases and 8 bases, with 13 bases remaining between them. This CDR3 is 13 amino acids long. Per germline, CDR1 SGHDN and CDR2 FVKESK. CDR3 sequence: CASSSHQGYTIYF. In nucleotides, the CDR3 is TGTGCCAGCAGCTCTCACCAGGGGTACACCATATATTTT.

The rearrangement links TRBV18 to TRBJ2-2, with D maybe TRBD2 (6 bases). The CDR3 spans 16 residues. The V and J ends lost 3 bases and 1 base respectively, with 12 bases between them. Germline values: CDR1 KGHSH, CDR2 LQKENI. The CDR3 nucleotides read TGTGCCAGCTCACCCCGACTAGAATTGAACACCGGGGAGCTGTTTTTT. It translates to CASSPRLELNTGELFF.

The chain recombines TRBV6-2 or TRBV6-3 with TRBJ2-1, with TRBD2 matching over 10 bases. With V trimmed by 6 bases and J by 10 bases, 15 bases remained unmatched. This CDR3 contains 16 residues. CDR1 and CDR2 (germline): MNHEY, SVGEGT. The CDR3 spells CASSPLRSGGEEEQFF. The CDR3 nucleotides read TGTGCCAGCAGCCCTCTTCGGAGCGGGGGGGAGGAAGAGCAGTTCTTC.

This clone has just one count. V is TRBV13 and J is TRBJ2-1; tentative D call: TRBD1 (6 bases). Between the trimmed V and J ends, which lost 5 bases and 0 bases, there was a span of 11 bases. CDR1 is PRHDT, CDR2 FYEKMQ, per germline (reference sequence). The CDR3 is 15 residues long. CDR3: CASSGGHLSYNEQFF. The CDR3 region has the DNA TGTGCCAGCAGCGGGGGACACCTCTCCTACAATGAGCAGTTCTTC.

This chain links TRBV5-8 with TRBJ2-2, with TRBD1 matching over 8 bases. CDR1 is SGHTS, CDR2 YDEGEE, per germline. Trimming at V came to 2 bases and at J to 4 bases, leaving 4 bases not matched to a gene. The CDR3 consists of 15 residues. CDR3 sequence (DNA): TGTGCCAGCAGCTTCGAGGACAGGGCCACCGGGGAGCTGTTTTTT. As protein: CASSFEDRATGELFF.

The chain joins TRBV29-1 to TRBJ1-4; 10 bases agree with TRBD1. Per germline, CDR1 SQVTM and CDR2 ANQGSEA. Trimming took 7 bases from V and 8 from J; bases not matched to a gene: 7. There are 13 residues in the CDR3. In nucleotides, the CDR3 is TGCAGCGGGAGACAGGGGGCGCGGGAAAAACTGTTTTTT. This sequence encodes CSGRQGAREKLFF.

This clone was recorded a few times. The chain links TRBV10-3 to TRBJ2-7, with TRBD2 matching 7 bases. Germline V lookup: CDR1 ENHRY, CDR2 SYGVKD. This CDR3 comprises 15 residues. Trimming at V came to 3 bases and at J to 5 bases, leaving 10 bases not matched to a gene. CDR3 nucleotide sequence: TGTGCCATCAGTGACTTCTACCGGGAGGTCAACGAGCAGTACTTC. Residues: CAISDFYREVNEQYF.

The V and J genes are TRBV19 and TRBJ1-3; TRBD1 agrees at 8 bases. Germline values: CDR1 LNHDA, CDR2 SQIVND (reference sequence). With V trimmed by 6 bases and J by 7 bases, 2 bases remained unmatched. This CDR3 has 12 amino acids. The CDR3 DNA sequence: TGTGCCAGTAGCCGGACAGGGAACACCATATATTTT. As protein: CASSRTGNTIYF.

This chain joins TRBV5-1 and TRBJ2-2; the match to TRBD2 covers 8 bases. The CDR3 is 15 amino acids. Trimming cost V 2 bases and J 1 base; bases outside gene matches: 1. Germline V gives CDR1 SGHRS, CDR2 YFSETQ. CDR3 bases: TGCGCCAGCAGCTTCACTAGCGGGAACACCGGGGAGCTGTTTTTT. Its protein product is CASSFTSGNTGELFF.

This rearrangement joins TRBV29-1 to TRBJ1-1, with D maybe TRBD1 (6 bases). The CDR3 covers 13 residues. Trimming removed 5 bases from V and 0 bases from J, with 10 bases in between. Germline values: CDR1 SQVTM, CDR2 ANQGSEA. The CDR3 DNA follows: TGCAGCGTTTGCGGACAGTTGAACACTGAAGCTTTCTTT. Translated, it gives CSVCGQLNTEAFF. The full variable domain, rest sourced from reference TRBV29-1 and TRBJ1-1, is SAVISQKPSRDICQRGTSLTIQCQVDSQVTMMFWYRQQPGQSLTLIATANQGSEATYESGFVIDKFPISRPNLTFSTLTVSNMSPEDSSIYLCSVCGQLNTEAFFGQGTRLTVV.

In this sample, this clone turned up a few times. The chain employs TRBV7-2 and TRBJ1-5; 9 nucleotides line up with TRBD1. With V trimmed by 10 bases and J by 2 bases, 12 bases remained unmatched. This CDR3 has 16 residues. Germline V gives CDR1 SGHTA, CDR2 FQGNSA. The CDR3, as DNA: TGTGCCATCGGACAGGGGTCGGCCTTCGGCAATCAGCCCCAGCATTTT. This translates into CAIGQGSAFGNQPQHF.

This clone was counted between two and nine times. CDR3 DNA: TGTGCCAGCAGCAAAGTGAGGCGGCGACCCACTGAAGCTTTCTTT. Protein sequence: CASSKVRRRPTEAFF. The V call is TRBV21-1, the J call TRBJ1-1. TRBV21-1 is deemed a pseudogene. CDR3 length: 15 amino acids.

The genes are TRBV7-8 and TRBJ2-7; 9 bases are a match to TRBD2. The germline V gene has CDR1 SGHVS and CDR2 FQNEAQ. The V segment lost 0 bases and the J segment 0 bases; nucleotides outside the gene matches: 3. The CDR3 runs 16 residues. CDR3 loop: CASSLALAGTSYEQYF. In DNA form, the CDR3 reads TGTGCCAGCAGCTTAGCGCTAGCGGGGACCTCCTACGAGCAGTACTTC.

The V call is TRBV12-5, the J call TRBJ2-1; 12 nucleotides match TRBD2. This CDR3 has 19 residues. The V segment lost 3 bases and the J segment 4 bases; nucleotides outside the gene matches: 13. Germline V gene lookup returns CDR1 LGHNT and CDR2 FRNRAP. The CDR3 nucleotides are TGTGCTAGTGGTTTCTCGCGGACTAGCGGGATTATAAAATACAATGAGCAGTTCTTC. Protein sequence: CASGFSRTSGIIKYNEQFF.

The table lists this clone with a few counts. Other DNA sequences in this specimen translate into the identical CDR3. The chain has TRBV27 and TRBJ1-1, with a possible D match to TRBD1 (5 bases). This CDR3 is 14 amino acids long. Germline V gene sequence: CDR1 MNHEY, CDR2 SMNVEV (reference sequence). Trimming removed 5 bases from V and 2 bases from J, with 12 bases in between. CDR3 DNA sequence: TGTGCCAGCAGTCCGGGACTTCTCAACACTGAAGCTTTCTTT. Its translation: CASSPGLLNTEAFF.

This chain joins TRBV6-2 or TRBV6-3 and TRBJ2-7, with D perhaps TRBD2 (6 bases). The germline V gene encodes CDR1 MNHEY and CDR2 SVGEGT. This CDR3 contains 16 residues. V was clipped by 2 bases and J by 5 bases, with 19 bases between them. Here the CDR3 reads CASSYQGGRIGNEQYF. DNA of the CDR3: TGTGCCAGCAGTTACCAAGGTGGGAGGATAGGTAACGAGCAGTACTTC.

The V call is TRBV30, the J call TRBJ1-3, with TRBD1 as a possible D gene (6 bases). Germline CDR1 reads GTSNPN; CDR2 reads SVGIG (reference sequence). The V and J ends lost 2 bases and 2 bases respectively, with 10 bases between them. The CDR3 covers 14 residues. The CDR3 reads CAWSPQGTGNTIYF. As DNA, the CDR3 is TGTGCCTGGAGTCCCCAGGGGACTGGAAACACCATATATTTT.

This clone was recorded only once. The CDR3 here is CASSLGYTGGTDTQYF. In DNA, the CDR3 is TGTGCCAGCAGCTTAGGGTACACAGGGGGGACAGATACGCAGTATTTT. The rearrangement uses TRBV11-3 and TRBJ2-3, with 8 bases aligning to TRBD1. This CDR3 contains 16 residues. J was trimmed by 3 bases and V by 1 base; bases with no gene match: 6. Germline V gives CDR1 SGHNT, CDR2 YENEEA.

This chain uses TRBV5-6 with TRBJ2-4; D is possibly TRBD1 (5 bases). With 2 bases removed from V and 9 bases from J, the gap between germline ends came to 18 bases. The CDR3 loop spans 15 amino acids. In germline, CDR1 is SGHDT, CDR2 YYEEEE. The chain's CDR3 is CASSFLRQGGSIQYF. In DNA, the CDR3 is TGTGCCAGCAGCTTCCTTCGGCAGGGCGGTAGCATTCAGTACTTC. Based on the CDR3 plus reference TRBV5-6 and TRBJ2-4, the full variable domain is DAGVTQSPTHLIKTRGQQVTLRCSPKSGHDTVSWYQQALGQGPQFIFQYYEEEERQRGNFPDRFSGHQFPNYSSELNVNALLLGDSALYLCASSFLRQGGSIQYFGAGTRLSVL.

The rearrangement joins TRBV30 to TRBJ1-2, with a tentative D call TRBD1 (6 bases). V was cut by 4 bases and J by 2 bases, with 11 bases left in between. From germline, CDR1 is GTSNPN and CDR2 SVGIG (reference sequence). The CDR3 runs 13 residues. DNA of the CDR3: TGTGCCTGGAACAGGGAACTAAACTATGGCTACACCTTC. Residues: CAWNRELNYGYTF.

The gene calls are TRBV28 and TRBJ1-2, with no clear D. The CDR3 is 13 amino acids. V lost 5 bases and J 3 bases, leaving 10 bases between the germline ends. CDR1 and CDR2 (germline): MDHEN, SYDVKM. CDR3 amino acids: CASSPNRYYGYTF. The CDR3 nucleotides are TGTGCCAGCAGTCCGAATCGGTACTATGGCTACACCTTC.

In DNA, the CDR3 is TGTGCCAGTAGTATTGTGTCGGGGGACAGGGCTCAAGCTTTCTTT. Translated: CASSIVSGDRAQAFF. This chain connects TRBV19 to TRBJ1-1; 9 bases map to TRBD1. Germline V gives CDR1 LNHDA, CDR2 SQIVND (reference sequence). V shed 3 bases, J shed 9 bases, and the junction held 11 bases outside the gene matches. The CDR3 totals 15 residues.

This clone was observed a few times. The DNA for the CDR3 is TGCGCCAGCAGCCAAGAAATGAGGGTAAACGCGTTCTTC. Protein sequence: CASSQEMRVNAFF. V and J are TRBV4-3 and TRBJ2-1; D possibly corresponds to TRBD2 (5 bases). CDR3 size: 13 residues. Germline V lookup: CDR1 LGHNA, CDR2 YSLEER. Trimming removed 0 bases at V and 15 bases at J, with 15 bases between.